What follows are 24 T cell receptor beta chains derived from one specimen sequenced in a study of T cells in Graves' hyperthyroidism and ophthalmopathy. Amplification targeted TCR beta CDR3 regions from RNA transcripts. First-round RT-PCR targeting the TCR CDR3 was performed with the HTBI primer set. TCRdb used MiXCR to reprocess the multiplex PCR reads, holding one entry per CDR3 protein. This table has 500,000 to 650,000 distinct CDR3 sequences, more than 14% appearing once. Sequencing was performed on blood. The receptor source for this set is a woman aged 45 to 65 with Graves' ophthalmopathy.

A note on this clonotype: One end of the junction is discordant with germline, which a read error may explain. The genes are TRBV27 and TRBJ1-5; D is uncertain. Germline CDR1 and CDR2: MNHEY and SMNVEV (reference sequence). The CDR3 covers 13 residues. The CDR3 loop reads CASSLGDNQLQHF. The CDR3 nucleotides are TGTGCCAGCAGTTTAGGAGACAATCAGCTCCAGCATTTT.

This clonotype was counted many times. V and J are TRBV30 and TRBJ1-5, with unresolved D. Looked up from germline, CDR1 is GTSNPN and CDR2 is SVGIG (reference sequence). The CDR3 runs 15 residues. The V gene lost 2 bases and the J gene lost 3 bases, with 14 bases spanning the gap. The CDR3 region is CAWSRRATINQPQHF. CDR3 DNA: TGTGCCTGGAGTCGACGGGCCACGATCAATCAGCCCCAGCATTTT.

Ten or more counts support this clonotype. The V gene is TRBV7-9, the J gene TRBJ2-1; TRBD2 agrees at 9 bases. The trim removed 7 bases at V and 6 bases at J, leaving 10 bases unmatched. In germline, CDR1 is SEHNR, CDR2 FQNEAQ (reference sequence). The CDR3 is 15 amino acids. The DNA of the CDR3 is TGTGCCAGCACCACCGGGACTAGCTCAGTCAATGAGCAGTTCTTC. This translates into CASTTGTSSVNEQFF.

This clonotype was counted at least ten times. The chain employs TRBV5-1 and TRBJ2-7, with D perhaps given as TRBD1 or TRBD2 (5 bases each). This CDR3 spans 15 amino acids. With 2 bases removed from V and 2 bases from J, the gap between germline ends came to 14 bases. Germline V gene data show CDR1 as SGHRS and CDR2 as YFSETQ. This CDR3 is CASSFGAGLTYEQYF. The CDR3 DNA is TGCGCCAGCAGCTTCGGGGCGGGCCTAACCTACGAGCAGTACTTC.

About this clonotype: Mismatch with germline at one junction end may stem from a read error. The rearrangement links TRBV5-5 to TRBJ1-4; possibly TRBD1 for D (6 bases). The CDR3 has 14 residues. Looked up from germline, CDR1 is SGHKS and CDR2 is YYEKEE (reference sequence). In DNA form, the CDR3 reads TGTGTCAGCACTCATACCACAGGGCGCGGGAAACTGTTTTTT. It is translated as CVSTHTTGRGKLFF.

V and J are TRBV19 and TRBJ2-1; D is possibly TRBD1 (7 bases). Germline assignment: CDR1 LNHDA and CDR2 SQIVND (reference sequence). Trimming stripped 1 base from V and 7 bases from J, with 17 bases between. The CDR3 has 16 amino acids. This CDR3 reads CASSIVGAGGLNEQFF. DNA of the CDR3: TGTGCCAGTAGTATAGTGGGGGCAGGGGGGTTGAATGAGCAGTTCTTC.

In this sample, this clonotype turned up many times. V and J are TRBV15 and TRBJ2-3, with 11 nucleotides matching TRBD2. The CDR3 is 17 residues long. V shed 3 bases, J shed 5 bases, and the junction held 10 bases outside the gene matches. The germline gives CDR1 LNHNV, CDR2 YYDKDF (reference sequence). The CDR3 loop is CATSSPELAGVLDTQYF. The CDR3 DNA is TGTGCCACCAGCAGCCCCGAACTAGCGGGAGTTTTAGATACGCAGTATTTT.

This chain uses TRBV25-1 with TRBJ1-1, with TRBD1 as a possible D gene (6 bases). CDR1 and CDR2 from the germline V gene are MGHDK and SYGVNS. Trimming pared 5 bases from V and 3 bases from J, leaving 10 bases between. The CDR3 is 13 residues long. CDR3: CASSFKGDTEAFF. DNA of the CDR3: TGTGCCAGCAGTTTCAAGGGGGACACTGAAGCTTTCTTT.

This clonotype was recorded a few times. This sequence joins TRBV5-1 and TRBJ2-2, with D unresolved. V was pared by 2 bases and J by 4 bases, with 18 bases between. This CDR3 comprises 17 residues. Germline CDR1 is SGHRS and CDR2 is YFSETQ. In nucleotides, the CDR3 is TGCGCCAGCAGCTTCTATCTTCAAGAGCGAGGCACCGGGGAGCTGTTTTTT. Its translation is CASSFYLQERGTGELFF.

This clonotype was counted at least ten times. CDR3 bases: TGTGCCAGCAGCCAACGACAGGGATTTGAAGCTTTCTTT. Its protein is CASSQRQGFEAFF. This chain connects TRBV3-1 to TRBJ1-1; 7 positions agree with TRBD1. V shed 2 bases, J shed 7 bases, and the junction held 4 bases outside the gene matches. The CDR3 contains 13 residues. Germline V gene data show CDR1 as LGHDT and CDR2 as YNNKEL (reference sequence).

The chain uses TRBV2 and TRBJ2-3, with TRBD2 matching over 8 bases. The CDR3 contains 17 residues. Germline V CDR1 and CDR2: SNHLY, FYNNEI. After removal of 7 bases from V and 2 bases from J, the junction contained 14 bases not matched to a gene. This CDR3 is CASIGPRLASHTDTQYF. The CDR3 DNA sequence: TGTGCCAGCATCGGGCCTAGACTAGCGAGCCACACAGATACGCAGTATTTT. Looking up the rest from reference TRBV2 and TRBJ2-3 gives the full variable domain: EPEVTQTPSHQVTQMGQEVILRCVPISNHLYFYWYRQILGQKVEFLVSFYNNEISEKSEIFDDQFSVERPDGSNFTLKIRSTKLEDSAMYFCASIGPRLASHTDTQYFGPGTRLTVL.

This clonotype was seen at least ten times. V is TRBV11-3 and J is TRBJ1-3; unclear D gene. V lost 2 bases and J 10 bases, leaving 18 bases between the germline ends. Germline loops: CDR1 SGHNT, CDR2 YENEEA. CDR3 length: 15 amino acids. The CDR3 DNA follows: TGTGCCAGCAGCTTATCTACGGGTCATCACGAGACCATATATTTT. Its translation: CASSLSTGHHETIYF.

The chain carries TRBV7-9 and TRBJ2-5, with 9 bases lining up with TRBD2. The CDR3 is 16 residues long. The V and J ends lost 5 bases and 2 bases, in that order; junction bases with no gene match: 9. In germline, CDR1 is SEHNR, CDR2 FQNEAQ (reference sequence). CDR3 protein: CASSPKLAGSQETQYF. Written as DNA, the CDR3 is TGTGCCAGCAGCCCTAAGCTAGCGGGATCACAAGAGACCCAGTACTTC.

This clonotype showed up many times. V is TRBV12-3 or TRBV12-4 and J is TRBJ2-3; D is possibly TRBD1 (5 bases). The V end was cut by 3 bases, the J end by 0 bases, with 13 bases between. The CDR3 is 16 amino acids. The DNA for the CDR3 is TGTGCCAGCAGTTTTGCGAAGGGGCCGAGCACAGATACGCAGTATTTT. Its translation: CASSFAKGPSTDTQYF.

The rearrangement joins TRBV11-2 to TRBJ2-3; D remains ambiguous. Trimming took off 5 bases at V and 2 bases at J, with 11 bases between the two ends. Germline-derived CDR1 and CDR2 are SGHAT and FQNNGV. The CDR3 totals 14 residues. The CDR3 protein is CASSLPFPTDTQYF. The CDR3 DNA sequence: TGTGCCAGCAGCCTACCTTTTCCCACAGATACGCAGTATTTT.

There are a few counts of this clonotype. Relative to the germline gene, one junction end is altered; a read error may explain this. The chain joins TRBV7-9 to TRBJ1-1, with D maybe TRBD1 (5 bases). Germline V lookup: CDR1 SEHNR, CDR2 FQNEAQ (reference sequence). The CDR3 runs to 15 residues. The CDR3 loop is CASSSGLARTTGAFF. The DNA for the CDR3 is TGTGCCAGCAGCTCGGGACTCGCGAGGACGACTGGAGCTTTCTTT.

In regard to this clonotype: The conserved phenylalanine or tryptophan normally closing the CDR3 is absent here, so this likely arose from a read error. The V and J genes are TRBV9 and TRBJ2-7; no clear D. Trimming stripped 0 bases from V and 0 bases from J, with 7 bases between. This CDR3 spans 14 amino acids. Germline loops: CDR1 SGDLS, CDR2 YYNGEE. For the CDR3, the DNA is TGTGCCAGCAGCGTAGTGGCTAGCTCCTACGAGCAGTACCTC. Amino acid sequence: CASSVVASSYEQYL.

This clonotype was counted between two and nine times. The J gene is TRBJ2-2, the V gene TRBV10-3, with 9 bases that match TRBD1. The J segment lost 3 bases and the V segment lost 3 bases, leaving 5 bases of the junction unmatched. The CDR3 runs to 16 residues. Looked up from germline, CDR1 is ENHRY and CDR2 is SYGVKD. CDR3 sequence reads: CAISDGQGRDTGELFF. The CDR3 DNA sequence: TGTGCCATCAGTGATGGACAGGGGAGGGACACCGGGGAGCTGTTTTTT.

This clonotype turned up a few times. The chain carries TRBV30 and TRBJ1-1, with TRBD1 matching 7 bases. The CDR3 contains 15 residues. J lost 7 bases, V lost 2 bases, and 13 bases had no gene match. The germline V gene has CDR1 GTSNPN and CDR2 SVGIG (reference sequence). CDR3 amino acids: CAWSFSRFDRDEAFF. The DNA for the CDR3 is TGTGCCTGGAGTTTTAGCCGATTCGACAGGGATGAAGCTTTCTTT.

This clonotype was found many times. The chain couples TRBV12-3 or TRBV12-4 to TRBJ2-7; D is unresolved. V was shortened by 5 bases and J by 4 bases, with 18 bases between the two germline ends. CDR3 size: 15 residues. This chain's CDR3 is CASSPVQSGSYEQYF. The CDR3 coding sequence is TGTGCCAGCAGTCCCGTTCAATCCGGCTCGTACGAGCAGTACTTC.

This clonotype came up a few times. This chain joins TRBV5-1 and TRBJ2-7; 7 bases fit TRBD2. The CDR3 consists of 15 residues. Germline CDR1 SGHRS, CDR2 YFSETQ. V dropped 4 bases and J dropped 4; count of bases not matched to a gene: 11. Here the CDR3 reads CASSQGLQVSYEQYF. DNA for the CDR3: TGCGCCAGCAGCCAGGGACTACAAGTGTCTTACGAGCAGTACTTC.

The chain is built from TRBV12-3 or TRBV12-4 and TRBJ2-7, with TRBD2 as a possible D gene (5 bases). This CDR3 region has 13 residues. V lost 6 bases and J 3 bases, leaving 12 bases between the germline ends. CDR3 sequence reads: CASSGIVIYEQYF. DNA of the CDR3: TGTGCCAGCAGCGGGATCGTGATCTACGAGCAGTACTTC.

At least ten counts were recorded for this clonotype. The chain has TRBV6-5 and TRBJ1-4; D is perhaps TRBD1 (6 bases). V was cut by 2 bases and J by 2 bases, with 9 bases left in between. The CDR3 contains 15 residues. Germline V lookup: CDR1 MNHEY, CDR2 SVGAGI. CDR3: CASSYGGQTNEKLFF. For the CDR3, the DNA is TGTGCCAGCAGTTACGGGGGGCAGACTAATGAAAAACTGTTTTTT.

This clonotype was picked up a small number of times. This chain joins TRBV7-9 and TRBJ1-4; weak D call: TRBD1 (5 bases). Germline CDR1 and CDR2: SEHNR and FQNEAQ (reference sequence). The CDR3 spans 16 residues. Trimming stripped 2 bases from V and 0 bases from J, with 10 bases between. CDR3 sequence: CASSLSGQTTNEKLFF. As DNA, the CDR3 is TGTGCCAGCAGCTTATCGGGGCAGACAACTAATGAAAAACTGTTTTTT.